This passage covers 29 T cell receptor beta chains from one sample sequenced in a study of T cell repertoires in cytomegalovirus infection. No antigen is known for these receptors. From the reads, TCRdb called clonotypes with MiXCR, one entry per CDR3 protein. This sample carries approximately 300,000 distinct CDR3 sequences, 20% to 30% of them seen once, and the ten largest clones take 10% to 15%. This specimen consisted of cultured PBMCs, obtained from culture after CMV antigen stimulation. These receptors all stem from a human donor in good health (CMV status not recorded). Some clones in this sample may be carry-over from other donors' samples.

The rearrangement joins TRBV6-1 to TRBJ2-4; 8 positions agree with TRBD2. The V gene's germline CDR1 is MNHNS and CDR2 SASEGT. The V segment lost 5 bases and the J segment 0 bases; nucleotides outside the gene matches: 3. This CDR3 comprises 15 residues. The CDR3 DNA reads as TGTGCCAGCAGTTTTAGCGGGGTAGCCAAAAACATTCAGTACTTC. It translates to CASSFSGVAKNIQYF.

V is TRBV6-5 and J is TRBJ1-2; D remains unclear. This CDR3 is built from 13 residues. The germline V gene encodes CDR1 MNHEY and CDR2 SVGAGI. V lost 0 bases, J lost 1 base, and 3 bases lay in between. The CDR3 sequence is CASSYSSNYGYTF. The CDR3, as DNA: TGTGCCAGCAGTTACTCGAGTAACTATGGCTACACCTTC.

This clonotype was picked up one time. This chain uses TRBV6-2 or TRBV6-3 with TRBJ2-4, with D possibly TRBD2 on 5 matching bases. This CDR3 has 13 amino acids. Germline lookup yields CDR1 MNHEY and CDR2 SVGEGT. Trimming shortened V by 10 bases and J by 0 bases, and 10 bases separated the two germline ends. CDR3 in amino acids: CATTGLAKNIQYF. The CDR3 DNA reads TGTGCCACCACCGGACTAGCCAAAAACATTCAGTACTTC.

This clonotype was found a few times. The chain is built from TRBV9 and TRBJ1-2; D gene unclear. CDR1 SGDLS and CDR2 YYNGEE come from the germline V gene. The CDR3 has 15 amino acids. The V end lost 0 bases, the J end lost 3 bases, and 12 bases lay between the germline ends. CDR3 nucleotides: TGTGCCAGCAGCGTAGAAGGTGCAGGACACTATGGCTACACCTTC. Its protein is CASSVEGAGHYGYTF.

This clonotype has at least ten counts. The CDR3, as DNA: TGTGCCAGCAGCTTATTGCGGGACAACTACGAGCAGTACTTC. Its protein product is CASSLLRDNYEQYF. The chain links TRBV7-6 to TRBJ2-7, with D possibly being TRBD1 or TRBD2 (6 bases each). The CDR3 runs to 14 residues. V dropped 2 bases and J dropped 3 bases, with 11 bases sitting between them. Germline CDR1 and CDR2: SGHVS and FNYEAQ.

This clonotype occurred a few times. The chain employs TRBV7-8 and TRBJ2-1; D is perhaps TRBD1 or TRBD2 (5 bases each). Germline CDR1 is SGHVS and CDR2 is FQNEAQ. The CDR3 runs to 14 residues. The V gene lost 7 bases and the J gene lost 9 bases, with 19 bases spanning the gap. CDR3 bases: TGTGCCAGCAAGCCGCCGGGACCCCGTGGTGAGCAGTTCTTC. It translates to CASKPPGPRGEQFF.

V gene TRBV9 combines with J gene TRBJ2-5; the D gene could be TRBD1 or TRBD2 (6 bases each). The CDR3 contains 15 residues. Trimming removed 2 bases from V and 5 bases from J, with 16 bases in between. Per germline, CDR1 SGDLS and CDR2 YYNGEE. In nucleotides, the CDR3 is TGTGCCAGCAGCGTTGAGGCCGGGGGCCTGGAGACCCAGTACTTC. Amino acid sequence: CASSVEAGGLETQYF.

Only a few counts were recorded for this clonotype. This CDR3 reads CASSARGGLAITDTQYF. CDR3 nucleotide sequence: TGTGCCAGCAGCGCCCGGGGGGGACTAGCGATCACAGATACGCAGTATTTT. V usage is TRBV9 and J usage is TRBJ2-3; 10 bases fit TRBD2. Germline V gene lookup returns CDR1 SGDLS and CDR2 YYNGEE. J was trimmed by 2 bases and V by 3 bases; bases with no gene match: 9. The CDR3 is 17 residues long.

The chain is built from TRBV19 and TRBJ2-1, with TRBD2 identical over 10 bases. Germline CDR1 is LNHDA and CDR2 is SQIVND (reference sequence). The length of the CDR3 is 12 residues. CDR3 sequence reads: CATTSGTHEQFF. In DNA, the CDR3 is TGTGCAACCACTAGCGGGACTCACGAGCAGTTCTTC.

The chain carries TRBV29-1 and TRBJ2-3, with 10 bases fitting TRBD1. This CDR3 contains 11 residues. The germline gives CDR1 SQVTM, CDR2 ANQGSEA. J was trimmed by 6 bases and V by 7 bases; bases with no gene match: 1. The chain's CDR3 is CSGTGGDTQYF. DNA for the CDR3: TGCAGCGGGACAGGGGGGGATACGCAGTATTTT.

CDR3 in DNA: TGTGCCACCAGCAGAGAGAGAACATCCGGAACAGGCCCGGTTACGCAGTATTTT. It encodes CATSRERTSGTGPVTQYF. This chain connects TRBV15 to TRBJ2-3, with a tentative D call TRBD1 (5 bases). V was clipped by 0 bases and J by 8 bases, with 24 bases between them. From germline, CDR1 is LNHNV and CDR2 YYDKDF (reference sequence). The CDR3 length is 18 residues.

This clonotype was observed a few times. The chain has TRBV20-1 and TRBJ2-7, with TRBD2 matching 10 bases. This CDR3 region has 15 residues. V was pared by 3 bases and J by 4 bases, with 9 bases of the junction left unmatched. Per the germline V gene, CDR1 is DFQATT and CDR2 is SNEGSKA (reference sequence). The CDR3 region has the DNA TGCAGTGCTAGTATTCCGATAGCGGGAGGTTACGAGCAGTACTTC. Amino acids: CSASIPIAGGYEQYF.

The rearrangement uses TRBV7-3 and TRBJ2-5; 9 bases align to TRBD1. The CDR3 has 15 amino acids. The germline V gene has CDR1 SGHTA and CDR2 FQGTGA. V trimming: 5 bases; J trimming: 4 bases; junction bases outside the gene matches: 8. In nucleotides, the CDR3 is TGTGCCAGCAGCAGAAACAGGGGGCCCGGAGAGACCCAGTACTTC. Amino acids: CASSRNRGPGETQYF.

This clonotype was seen at least ten times. The chain carries TRBV7-2 and TRBJ1-5; 9 positions match TRBD1. After removal of 0 bases from V and 0 bases from J, the junction contained 3 bases not matched to a gene. Germline CDR1 is SGHTA and CDR2 is FQGNSA. The CDR3 covers 17 residues. CDR3 region: CASSLATGGFSNQPQHF. The CDR3 nucleotides read TGTGCCAGCAGCTTAGCAACAGGGGGCTTTAGCAATCAGCCCCAGCATTTT.

The genes are TRBV7-2 and TRBJ2-1, with 7 bases matching TRBD1. Per the germline V gene, CDR1 is SGHTA and CDR2 is FQGNSA. The CDR3 contains 13 residues. Germline trimming cut 6 bases from V and 9 bases from J; bases unmatched to any gene: 8. CDR3 sequence: CASSLNSGGEQFF. The CDR3, as DNA: TGTGCCAGCAGTTTAAATTCAGGGGGTGAGCAGTTCTTC.

V and J are TRBV3-1 and TRBJ2-4, with a tentative D call TRBD2 (6 bases). Trimming removed 3 bases at V and 6 bases at J, with 6 bases between. The CDR3 runs 12 residues. Germline V gives CDR1 LGHDT, CDR2 YNNKEL (reference sequence). The CDR3 nucleotides read TGTGCCAGCAGCCAGGAGGGAAACATTCAGTACTTC. This codes for CASSQEGNIQYF.

This clonotype is a singleton in its sample. A much larger clone lies one base from this, so it may be a read error. V and J are TRBV7-2 and TRBJ2-5, with TRBD1 matching over 8 bases. J lost 2 bases, V lost 6 bases, and 8 bases had no gene match. The germline V gene encodes CDR1 SGHTA and CDR2 FQGNSA. CDR3 length: 15 residues. The CDR3: CASRLPTGAQETQYF. The CDR3 bases are TGTGCCAGCAGACTGCCGACAGGGGCACAAGAGACCCAGTACTTC.

V usage is TRBV14 and J usage is TRBJ2-5, with a weak D call TRBD2 (6 bases). Germline lookup yields CDR1 SGHDN and CDR2 FVKESK. V was clipped by 0 bases and J by 1 base, with 12 bases between them. This CDR3 is built from 16 residues. This CDR3 reads CASSQDRGSGQETQYF. CDR3 DNA: TGTGCCAGCAGCCAAGATCGGGGGTCCGGCCAAGAGACCCAGTACTTC.

This chain uses TRBV7-2 with TRBJ2-3; D call uncertain. V lost 0 bases, J lost 2 bases, and 18 bases lay in between. The CDR3 covers 18 residues. Germline CDR1 is SGHTA and CDR2 is FQGNSA. The CDR3 DNA is TGTGCCAGCAGCTTAGCTCCTTCGGCGGAAGGGAACACAGATACGCAGTATTTT. The encoded protein is CASSLAPSAEGNTDTQYF.

The rearrangement uses TRBV7-9 and TRBJ2-4; D unresolved. Trimming shortened V by 4 bases and J by 0 bases, and 7 bases separated the two germline ends. This CDR3 has 14 amino acids. Germline V CDR1 and CDR2: SEHNR, FQNEAQ (reference sequence). CDR3 in amino acids: CASSYRLAKNIQYF. The CDR3 nucleotides read TGTGCCAGCAGCTATCGGTTAGCCAAAAACATTCAGTACTTC.

There are a few counts of this clonotype. The chain carries TRBV11-2 and TRBJ2-5, with D possibly being TRBD1 or TRBD2 (6 bases each). The V and J ends lost 3 bases and 2 bases respectively, with 25 bases between them. Germline CDR1 reads SGHAT; CDR2 reads FQNNGV. This CDR3 is built from 19 residues. The chain's CDR3 is CASSFPRGRARPLQETQYF. The CDR3 DNA reads TGTGCCAGCAGCTTCCCCCGGGGGCGGGCCCGTCCCCTACAAGAGACCCAGTACTTC.

The CDR3 loop reads CSANGPRTEAFF. The CDR3 DNA sequence: TGCAGTGCTAACGGGCCGAGGACTGAAGCTTTCTTT. The chain combines TRBV20-1 with TRBJ1-1; no clear D. Germline loops: CDR1 DFQATT, CDR2 SNEGSKA (reference sequence). The length of the CDR3 is 12 residues. Trimming cost V 4 bases and J 5 bases, with 11 bases left between them.

This clonotype was picked up a small number of times. The rearrangement links TRBV7-6 to TRBJ1-1; maybe TRBD1 (6 bases). CDR1 and CDR2 from the germline V gene are SGHVS and FNYEAQ. V was trimmed by 6 bases and J by 5 bases, leaving 16 bases between them. The CDR3 contains 14 residues. CDR3 bases: TGTGCCAGCAGGGCAGGGGTTGTGTTAACTGAAGCTTTCTTT. It yields the protein CASRAGVVLTEAFF.

The rearrangement links TRBV5-3 to TRBJ1-1; D may be TRBD1 (6 bases). TRBV5-3 falls under the ORF class, with uncertain function. The CDR3 extends over 14 amino acids. Trimming cost V 8 bases and J 7 bases, with 21 bases left between them. Here the CDR3 reads CASSPYLWGREAFF. CDR3 DNA sequence: TGTGCCAGCAGCCCCTACTTATGGGGGCGTGAAGCTTTCTTT.

This clonotype was counted a few times. The rearrangement links TRBV12-5 to TRBJ1-5; 7 nucleotides align to TRBD1. J lost 6 bases, V lost 2 bases, and 4 bases had no gene match. The CDR3 contains 14 residues. Germline lookup yields CDR1 LGHNT and CDR2 FRNRAP. DNA of the CDR3: TGTGCTAGTGGTTTGTCAGGGGGTCGTCAGCCCCAGCATTTT. Amino acid sequence: CASGLSGGRQPQHF.

This clonotype was counted a few times. The V call is TRBV7-2, the J call TRBJ2-2; TRBD2 agrees at 9 bases. CDR1 and CDR2 from the germline V gene are SGHTA and FQGNSA. V was pared by 4 bases and J by 5 bases, with 5 bases of the junction left unmatched. The CDR3 sequence is 15 residues long. The DNA for the CDR3 is TGTGCCAGCAGCTGGAAGGCGGGAGGGACCGGGGAGCTGTTTTTT. This encodes CASSWKAGGTGELFF. The entire variable domain, with the rest obtained from reference TRBV7-2 and TRBJ2-2, is as follows: GAGVSQSPSNKVTEKGKDVELRCDPISGHTALYWYRQSLGQGLEFLIYFQGNSAPDKSGLPSDRFSAERTGGSVSTLTIQRTQQEDSAVYLCASSWKAGGTGELFFGEGSRLTVL.

Ten or more counts support this clonotype. The chain is built from TRBV7-2 and TRBJ2-2, with D hard to call. V was clipped by 5 bases and J by 5 bases, with 9 bases between them. Per germline, CDR1 SGHTA and CDR2 FQGNSA. The CDR3 loop spans 13 amino acids. Here the CDR3 reads CASSVRSTGELFF. DNA for the CDR3: TGTGCCAGCAGCGTCAGATCGACCGGGGAGCTGTTTTTT.

This clonotype occurred a few times. V usage is TRBV28 and J usage is TRBJ1-2, with D possibly matching TRBD1 (6 bases). The length of the CDR3 is 18 residues. CDR1 is MDHEN, CDR2 SYDVKM, per germline. The V gene lost 1 base and the J gene lost 0 bases, with 18 bases spanning the gap. The CDR3 region is CASSLLRDTLSANYGYTF. The CDR3 region has the DNA TGTGCCAGCAGTTTATTAAGGGACACCCTCTCAGCTAACTATGGCTACACCTTC.

In this sample, this clonotype turned up a few times. The genes are TRBV7-2 and TRBJ2-5; 8 bases are shared with TRBD1. From germline, CDR1 is SGHTA and CDR2 FQGNSA. CDR3 size: 15 residues. V shed 5 bases, J shed 5 bases, and the junction held 10 bases outside the gene matches. DNA of the CDR3: TGTGCCAGCAGCCCACCCTCAGGGGGCTGGGAGACCCAGTACTTC. It specifies CASSPPSGGWETQYF. Supplemented by reference TRBV7-2 and TRBJ2-5, the full variable domain reads GAGVSQSPSNKVTEKGKDVELRCDPISGHTALYWYRQSLGQGLEFLIYFQGNSAPDKSGLPSDRFSAERTGGSVSTLTIQRTQQEDSAVYLCASSPPSGGWETQYFGPGTRLLVL.